Each of the 5 T cell receptor beta chains below was sequenced from the same sample in a study of shared clonotypes between healthy human individuals (dated by TCRdb to 2018 to 2020). Library generation was performed with the immunoSEQ multiplex PCR assay. What TCRdb holds here is the immuneACCESS table cut down to in-frame rearrangements. Part of the clones is not present; checked against another copy, under half of the missing clones reflect an unresolved V gene, and the others are unexplained. The sample data list 2 million to 3 million clones, and about 92% of these were observed just once. 0.13% to 0.15% of the sample is taken by the ten largest. Specimen: naive CD4+ T cells sorted from blood. The sample's cell subset or site, from its label and the paper: CD45RA+ positively selected. The receptors shown here come from a man younger than 35 in good health.

This clone has a single count. V and J are TRBV19 and TRBJ1-5; a weak D match, TRBD1 (5 bases). This CDR3 has 15 amino acids. Trimming cost V 3 bases and J 7 bases, with 16 bases left between them. Germline CDR1 reads LNHDA; CDR2 reads SQIVND (reference sequence). The CDR3 sequence: CASSMGSGGGQPQHF. The DNA for the CDR3 is TGTGCCAGTAGTATGGGTAGTGGGGGAGGACAGCCCCAGCATTTT.

To note about this clone: Other DNA variants within this sample encode the same CDR3. V usage is TRBV19 and J usage is TRBJ2-3, with 7 bases lining up with TRBD1. CDR3 length equals 13 residues. The germline gives CDR1 LNHDA, CDR2 SQIVND (reference sequence). Losses at the gene ends were 2 bases for V and 6 bases for J; bases not matched to a gene: 2. This chain's CDR3 is CASSISRGDTQYF. The CDR3 bases are TGTGCCAGTAGTATATCCAGGGGGGATACGCAGTATTTT.

The chain links TRBV29-1 to TRBJ2-3, with D unresolved. CDR3 length equals 12 residues. V was pared by 6 bases and J by 3 bases, with 10 bases between. The germline V gene encodes CDR1 SQVTM and CDR2 ANQGSEA. CDR3 sequence: CSVSLGTDTQYF. CDR3 nucleotides: TGCAGCGTCAGCCTTGGGACAGATACGCAGTATTTT.

The gene calls are TRBV6-5 and TRBJ2-7; 10 bases map to TRBD2. The V and J ends lost 9 bases and 4 bases, in that order; junction bases with no gene match: 9. CDR3 length: 14 residues. Germline V lookup: CDR1 MNHEY, CDR2 SVGAGI. CDR3 bases: TGTGCCAGTAAAACGGGACTAGCGTCATACGAGCAGTACTTC. This encodes CASKTGLASYEQYF.

The chain carries TRBV19 and TRBJ2-3, with 10 bases that match TRBD2. Germline CDR1 is LNHDA and CDR2 is SQIVND (reference sequence). The CDR3 has 17 amino acids. V lost 3 bases and J lost 2; bases outside the gene matches: 8. The CDR3 bases are TGTGCCAGTAGTATGGGTCGCGGACTAGCGGACACAGATACGCAGTATTTT. It specifies CASSMGRGLADTDTQYF.